This T cell receptor (beta chain) was sequenced in a study of graft-versus-host responses after intestinal transplantation. Study overall: Multivisceral, liver-intestinal, or isolated intestinal transplants were performed in recipients. Once they had received anti-thymocyte globulin induction, all recipients took tacrolimus and steroids for approximately 3 years. Study-wide results and limits: Some GvH clones were seen earlier in gut or blood, suggesting intestinal origin. With peak circulating GvH clone levels came an association with early post-transplant HvG declines.

Germline CDR1 is MDHEN and CDR2 is SYDVKM. The ends were cut back, 7 bases at V and 2 bases at J, with 21 bases in the middle. CDR3 length: 17 residues. About this clone itself: Its target is unknown.

Sequencing used immunoSEQ multiplex PCR; TCRdb keeps in-frame clones, though not all of them. The data contain 70,000 or so clones, approximately 84% of them singletons. Sequencing was performed on unstimulated CD4+ T cells sorted from spleen or lymph node cells, taken before transplant. This TCR was recovered from a human donor who was the organ donor for an intestinal transplant. V gene TRBV28 combines with J gene TRBJ1-5, with D possibly TRBD1 on 5 matching bases. The CDR3, as DNA: TGTGCCAGCAAGGCAGGGAGGGCTTACATTGGCAATCAGCCCCAGCATTTT. It codes for CASKAGRAYIGNQPQHF.